This T cell receptor beta chain was obtained from a study of blood T cell repertoires in COVID-19. Two negative PCRs, clearance, or symptom resolution had been documented for recovered Cohort 3 donors. Measured with immunoSEQ multiplex PCR; TCRdb has only the in-frame clones, and not every one. This table has 250,000 to 350,000 clones, 80% to 90% appearing once. Sequencing used PBMCs or T cells enriched from blood (not recorded which). The origin of this receptor is a woman aged 30 to 39 who had recovered from COVID-19.

CDR3 coding DNA: TGTGCCAGCAGCTCCGGACTAGCGGGGGGCCGGGGGTACCAAGAGACCCAGTACTTC. It encodes CASSSGLAGGRGYQETQYF. This rearrangement joins TRBV9 to TRBJ2-5, with 14 bases lining up with TRBD2. Germline V CDR1 and CDR2: SGDLS, YYNGEE. The V gene end was trimmed by 4 bases and the J gene end by 0 bases; junction bases not matched to a gene: 11. The CDR3 sequence is 19 residues long.